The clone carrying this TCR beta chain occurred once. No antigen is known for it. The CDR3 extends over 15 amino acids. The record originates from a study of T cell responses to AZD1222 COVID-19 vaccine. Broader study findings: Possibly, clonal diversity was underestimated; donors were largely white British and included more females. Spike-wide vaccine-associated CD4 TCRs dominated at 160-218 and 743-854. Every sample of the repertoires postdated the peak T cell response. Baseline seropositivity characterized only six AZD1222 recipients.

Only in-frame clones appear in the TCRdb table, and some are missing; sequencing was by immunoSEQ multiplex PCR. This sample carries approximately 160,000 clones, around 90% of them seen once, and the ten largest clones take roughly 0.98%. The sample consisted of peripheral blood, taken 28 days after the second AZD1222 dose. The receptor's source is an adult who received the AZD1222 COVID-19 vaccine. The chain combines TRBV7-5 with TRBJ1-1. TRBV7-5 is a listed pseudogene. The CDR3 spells CARSLKRAENTEAFF. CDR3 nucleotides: TGTGCCAGAAGCTTAAAGAGGGCCGAGAACACTGAAGCTTTCTTT.